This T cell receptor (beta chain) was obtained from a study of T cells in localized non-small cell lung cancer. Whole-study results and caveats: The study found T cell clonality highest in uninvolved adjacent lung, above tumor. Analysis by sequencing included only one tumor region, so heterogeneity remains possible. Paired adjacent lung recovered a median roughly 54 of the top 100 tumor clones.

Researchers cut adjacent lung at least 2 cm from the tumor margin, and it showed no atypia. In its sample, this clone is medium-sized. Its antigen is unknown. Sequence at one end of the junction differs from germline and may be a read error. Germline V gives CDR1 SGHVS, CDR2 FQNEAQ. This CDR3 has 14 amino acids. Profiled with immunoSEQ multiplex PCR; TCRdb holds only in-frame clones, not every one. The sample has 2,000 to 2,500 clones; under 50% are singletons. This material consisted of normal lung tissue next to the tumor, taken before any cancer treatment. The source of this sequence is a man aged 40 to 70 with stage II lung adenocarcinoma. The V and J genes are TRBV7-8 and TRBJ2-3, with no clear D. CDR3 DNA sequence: TGTGCTAGCAGTCGTAGTCCCCACACAGATACGCAGTATTTT. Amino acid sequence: CASSRSPHTDTQYF.